The 21 T cell receptor beta chains listed next were all sequenced from one sample in a study of blood T cell repertoires in COVID-19. TCRdb's table, derived via immunoSEQ multiplex PCR, lists solely in-frame clones and lacks some. The repertoire includes about 290,000 clones, about nine tenths of them detected once, and less than 2% sits in the top ten. Specimen: PBMCs or T cells enriched from blood (not recorded which). Receptors were obtained from a middle-aged woman who had recovered from COVID-19.

The chain links TRBV4-2 to TRBJ2-7; 9 bases match TRBD1. The germline gives CDR1 LGHNA, CDR2 YNFKEQ. V was clipped by 3 bases and J by 2 bases; unmatched bases: 17. The CDR3 has 19 residues. CDR3 residues: CASSHRRVYRGPTTYEQYF. The CDR3 DNA follows: TGTGCCAGCAGCCATAGACGAGTATACAGGGGGCCAACCACCTACGAGCAGTACTTC.

The rearrangement joins TRBV19 to TRBJ1-1; D unclear. The CDR3 is made up of 13 amino acids. Per germline, CDR1 LNHDA and CDR2 SQIVND (reference sequence). Trimming shortened V by 10 bases and J by 4 bases, and 16 bases separated the two germline ends. The CDR3 nucleotides read TGTGCCAATCCGGTATCGCCCTCCACTGAAGCTTTCTTT. It translates to CANPVSPSTEAFF.

The chain joins TRBV6-5 to TRBJ1-3; TRBD1 aligns across 8 bases. CDR3 length: 15 residues. Trimming at V came to 5 bases and at J to 4 bases, leaving 7 bases not matched to a gene. Looked up from germline, CDR1 is MNHEY and CDR2 is SVGAGI. DNA for the CDR3: TGTGCCAGCAGTCCCCAGGGGGCGCGAGGAAACACCATATATTTT. Amino acids: CASSPQGARGNTIYF.

The chain joins TRBV7-9 to TRBJ1-2; weak D call: TRBD1 (5 bases). The length of the CDR3 is 18 residues. Germline V lookup: CDR1 SEHNR, CDR2 FQNEAQ (reference sequence). Deletions cut 5 bases from V and 4 bases from J, with 26 bases between. CDR3 residues: CASSNFRGSRTSLYGYTF. The CDR3 bases are TGTGCCAGCAGCAATTTTAGGGGAAGCAGGACGTCCCTCTATGGCTACACCTTC.

The CDR3 spells CASSPQGSSYNEQFF. The CDR3 nucleotides read TGTGCCAGCAGCCCTCAGGGCAGCTCCTACAATGAGCAGTTCTTC. The J gene is TRBJ2-1, the V gene TRBV7-3; tentatively, D is TRBD1 (5 bases). In germline, CDR1 is SGHTA, CDR2 FQGTGA. This CDR3 has 15 residues. The V end lost 5 bases, the J end lost 0 bases, and 11 bases lay between the germline ends. Combining the CDR3 with reference TRBV7-3 and TRBJ2-1 gives the whole variable domain GAGVSQTPSNKVTEKGKYVELRCDPISGHTALYWYRQSLGQGPEFLIYFQGTGAADDSGLPNDRFFAVRPEGSVSTLKIQRTERGDSAVYLCASSPQGSSYNEQFFGPGTRLTVL.

The chain combines TRBV3-1 (or the pseudogene TRBV3-2) with TRBJ1-4; D is unresolved. This CDR3 is built from 15 residues. Deletions cut 3 bases from V and 8 bases from J, with 16 bases between. Germline V gives CDR1 LGHDT, CDR2 YNNKEL (reference sequence). For the CDR3, the DNA is TGTGCCAGCAGCCATGTGTACAGAGGGCTAGAAAAACTGTTTTTT. Its translation is CASSHVYRGLEKLFF.

The chain is built from TRBV6-4 and TRBJ1-2, with no clear D. Trimming left V 2 bases short and J 4 bases short, with 20 bases between. The CDR3 is 17 amino acids. CDR1 is MRHNA, CDR2 SNTAGT, per germline. DNA of the CDR3: TGTGCCAGCAGTGACCCCGGACTTTATGGGCACAGCTATGGCTACACCTTC. Its translation is CASSDPGLYGHSYGYTF.

The chain links TRBV7-6 to TRBJ2-3; 8 bases map to TRBD2. V lost 5 bases and J lost 4; bases outside the gene matches: 11. The CDR3 runs 16 residues. In germline, CDR1 is SGHVS, CDR2 FNYEAQ. The CDR3 sequence is CASSLRGGGNADTQYF. DNA of the CDR3: TGTGCCAGCAGCCTACGGGGGGGCGGGAACGCAGATACGCAGTATTTT.

This chain links TRBV19 with TRBJ1-1; D is perhaps TRBD1 (5 bases). Germline assignment: CDR1 LNHDA and CDR2 SQIVND (reference sequence). The CDR3 contains 14 residues. The V end was cut by 10 bases, the J end by 2 bases, with 17 bases between. CDR3 region: CATRTKTVNTEAFF. CDR3 DNA sequence: TGTGCCACCCGGACCAAGACAGTAAACACTGAAGCTTTCTTT.

This clone was seen just once. The rearrangement uses TRBV5-5 and TRBJ1-2, with 9 bases that match TRBD1. The CDR3 is made up of 16 amino acids. The J segment lost 7 bases and the V segment lost 1 base, leaving 11 bases of the junction unmatched. The germline gives CDR1 SGHKS, CDR2 YYEKEE (reference sequence). As DNA, the CDR3 is TGTGCCAGCAGCTTGCCGGGACAGGGTGAAGTCTCTGGCTACACCTTC. Translating gives CASSLPGQGEVSGYTF.

The chain joins TRBV7-2 to TRBJ2-7; the D gene is possibly TRBD1 (5 bases). Germline CDR1 is SGHTA and CDR2 is FQGNSA. The V and J ends lost 11 bases and 0 bases respectively, with 17 bases between them. This CDR3 contains 14 residues. The CDR3 region is CAPAGIPLSYEQYF. In DNA form, the CDR3 reads TGTGCCCCCGCAGGGATACCCCTCTCCTACGAGCAGTACTTC. The full variable domain, its missing parts supplied by reference TRBV7-2 and TRBJ2-7, is GAGVSQSPSNKVTEKGKDVELRCDPISGHTALYWYRQSLGQGLEFLIYFQGNSAPDKSGLPSDRFSAERTGGSVSTLTIQRTQQEDSAVYLCAPAGIPLSYEQYFGPGTRLTVT.

The V and J genes are TRBV2 and TRBJ2-7; 9 bases align to TRBD1. The germline CDR1 and CDR2 sequences are SNHLY and FYNNEI. The V and J ends lost 3 bases and 0 bases, in that order; junction bases with no gene match: 3. The CDR3 contains 15 residues. The CDR3 sequence: CASSEWDRASYEQYF. CDR3 nucleotide sequence: TGTGCCAGCAGTGAGTGGGACAGGGCCTCCTACGAGCAGTACTTC.

CDR3: CASSFDRGRGYGYTF. In DNA form, the CDR3 reads TGTGCCAGCAGCTTCGACAGGGGGCGCGGCTATGGCTACACCTTC. V gene TRBV11-2 combines with J gene TRBJ1-2, with 10 bases matching TRBD1. With 3 bases clipped from V and 4 bases from J, the junction kept 5 bases outside the gene matches. This CDR3 is 15 amino acids long. The V gene's germline CDR1 is SGHAT and CDR2 FQNNGV. Filled out from reference TRBV11-2 and TRBJ1-2, the complete variable domain reads EAGVAQSPRYKIIEKRQSVAFWCNPISGHATLYWYQQILGQGPKLLIQFQNNGVVDDSQLPKDRFSAERLKGVDSTLKIQPAKLEDSAVYLCASSFDRGRGYGYTFGSGTRLTVV.

The chain couples TRBV19 to TRBJ2-3; TRBD1 matches 10 bases. The junction had 8 bases not matched to a gene; V was cut back by 10 bases and J by 4 bases. The CDR3 is 14 residues long. CDR1 is LNHDA and CDR2 is SQIVND in the germline V gene (reference sequence). The CDR3 DNA reads as TGTGCCATTCCGGGACAGGGGACCTCAGATACGCAGTATTTT. It codes for CAIPGQGTSDTQYF.

This clone is a singleton in its sample. The rearrangement links TRBV5-4 to TRBJ1-3; 9 bases agree with TRBD1. Germline loops: CDR1 SGHNT, CDR2 YYREEE (reference sequence). V was pared by 4 bases and J by 3 bases, with 5 bases of the junction left unmatched. This CDR3 is 15 amino acids long. The CDR3 loop is CASSQPGQGGNTIYF. For the CDR3, the DNA is TGTGCCAGCAGCCAACCGGGACAGGGTGGAAACACCATATATTTT.

This chain joins TRBV4-2 and TRBJ1-4; TRBD1 agrees at 7 bases. Trimming took 4 bases from V and 8 from J; bases not matched to a gene: 13. This CDR3 is built from 16 residues. Germline CDR1 and CDR2: LGHNA and YNFKEQ. The CDR3 region has the DNA TGTGCCAGCAGCCGCGATGACAGGGCGGTTGGAGAAAAACTGTTTTTT. This encodes CASSRDDRAVGEKLFF.

CDR3 DNA: TGTGCCAGTAGTGAGGTAGGCACAGATACGCAGTATTTT. Encoded protein: CASSEVGTDTQYF. J is TRBJ2-3 and V is TRBV19; D remains unclear. Germline V gene lookup returns CDR1 LNHDA and CDR2 SQIVND (reference sequence). The CDR3 covers 13 residues. Between the trimmed V and J ends, which lost 5 bases and 1 base, there was a span of 7 bases. The full variable domain, its missing parts supplied by reference TRBV19 and TRBJ2-3, is DGGITQSPKYLFRKEGQNVTLSCEQNLNHDAMYWYRQDPGQGLRLIYYSQIVNDFQKGDIAEGYSVSREKKESFPLTVTSAQKNPTAFYLCASSEVGTDTQYFGPGTRLTVL.

The rearrangement joins TRBV20-1 to TRBJ1-5; no clear D gene. The CDR3 contains 13 residues. Per the germline V gene, CDR1 is DFQATT and CDR2 is SNEGSKA (reference sequence). V was shortened by 3 bases and J by 1 base, with 7 bases between the two germline ends. In nucleotides, the CDR3 is TGCAGTGCTAGTTCCCAGAGCAATCAGCCCCAGCATTTT. As protein: CSASSQSNQPQHF.

The J gene is TRBJ2-7, the V gene TRBV6-5; 7 bases line up with TRBD1. Germline V gene sequence: CDR1 MNHEY, CDR2 SVGAGI. The junction had 8 bases not matched to a gene; V was cut back by 6 bases and J by 0 bases. The CDR3 has 15 amino acids. CDR3 nucleotide sequence: TGTGCCAGCAGCCACTCCGGGACAGTCTCCTACGAGCAGTACTTC. Its protein product is CASSHSGTVSYEQYF.

The chain links TRBV20-1 to TRBJ1-1; 7 nucleotides align to TRBD1. J lost 7 bases, V lost 3 bases, and 8 bases had no gene match. This CDR3 has 13 residues. Germline V lookup: CDR1 DFQATT, CDR2 SNEGSKA (reference sequence). CDR3 in amino acids: CSASGFQGGEAFF. Here the CDR3 DNA reads TGCAGTGCTAGTGGTTTCCAGGGGGGTGAAGCTTTCTTT.

The V and J genes are TRBV5-1 and TRBJ2-2, with 7 positions matching TRBD2. V lost 0 bases to trimming and J lost 2 bases; unmatched junction nucleotides: 7. The CDR3 sequence is 17 residues long. Germline CDR1 and CDR2: SGHRS and YFSETQ. CDR3 nucleotide sequence: TGCGCCAGCAGCTTGGCCTACGGGACTATAAACACCGGGGAGCTGTTTTTT. It encodes CASSLAYGTINTGELFF.